The T cell receptor (beta chain) under discussion was sequenced for a study of blood T cell repertoires in COVID-19. Study context: Among Cohort 3 donors, those recovered had two negative PCRs, clearance, or symptom resolution. The United States, Italy and Spain provided the acute and convalescent COVID-19 samples.

Some clones are missing from TCRdb's copy, which holds only in-frame ones; the method was immunoSEQ multiplex PCR. The sample includes hundreds of thousands of clones, 80% to 90% of them seen just once. The germline V gene encodes CDR1 SGHTA and CDR2 FQGNSA. V lost 3 bases and J lost 8, with 5 bases in between. This CDR3 region has 11 residues. This receptor was identified in a man aged 35-49 years in a cohort exposed to, infected with or recovered from COVID-19 (not recorded which). Specimen: PBMCs or T cells enriched from blood (not recorded which). The V and J genes are TRBV7-2 and TRBJ2-1, with D uncertain. CDR3 bases: TGTGCCAGCAGCTTTCGGTATGAGCAGTTCTTC. Its translation: CASSFRYEQFF. The whole variable domain, filled in from reference TRBV7-2 and TRBJ2-1, reads GAGVSQSPSNKVTEKGKDVELRCDPISGHTALYWYRQSLGQGLEFLIYFQGNSAPDKSGLPSDRFSAERTGGSVSTLTIQRTQQEDSAVYLCASSFRYEQFFGPGTRLTVL.